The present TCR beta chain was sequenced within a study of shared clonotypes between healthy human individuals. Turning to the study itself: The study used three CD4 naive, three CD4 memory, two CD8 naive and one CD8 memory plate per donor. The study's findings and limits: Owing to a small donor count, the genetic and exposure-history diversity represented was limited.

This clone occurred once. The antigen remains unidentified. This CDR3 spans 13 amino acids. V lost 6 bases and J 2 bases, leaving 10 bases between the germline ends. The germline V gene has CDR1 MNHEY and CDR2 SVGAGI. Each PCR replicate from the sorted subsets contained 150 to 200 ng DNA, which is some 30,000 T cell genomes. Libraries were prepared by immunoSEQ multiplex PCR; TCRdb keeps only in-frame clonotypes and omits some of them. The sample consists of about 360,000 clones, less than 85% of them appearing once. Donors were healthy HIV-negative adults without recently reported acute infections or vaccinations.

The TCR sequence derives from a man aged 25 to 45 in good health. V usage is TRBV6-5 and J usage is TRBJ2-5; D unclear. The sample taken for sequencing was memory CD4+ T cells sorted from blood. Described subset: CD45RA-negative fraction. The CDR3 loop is CASSNTVQETQYF. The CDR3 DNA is TGTGCCAGCAGCAATACCGTTCAAGAGACCCAGTACTTC.